This T cell receptor beta chain was recorded in a study of T cells after yellow fever vaccination (dated by TCRdb to between 2018 and 2020). The study in broad terms: Libraries from fractions with low cell numbers were prepared with the SMART-Seq v4 Ultra Low Input RNA kit. To follow T-cell clones before and after primary and booster YFV17D yellow fever vaccination, bulk TCR alpha and beta repertoires were sequenced over time. Two healthy male donors, one aged 18 to 29 and one aged 30 to 40 years, made up the cohort. Blood was collected at multiple timepoints before and after primary and secondary immunization, and bulk PBMC replicates and cell subsets were isolated.

The treatment or condition label corresponds to: live attenuated yellow fever vaccine strain. PBMCs were isolated from peripheral blood using a standard Ficoll-Paque protocol. Dynabeads CD4 and CD8 positive selection kits were used to isolate the CD4 and CD8 T-cell fractions. RNA was extracted with TriZol from bulk PBMCs, CD4 and CD8 fractions, and dextramer-positive and dextramer-negative fractions. Here is what the overall study found, with its caveats: A small fraction of clonotypes showed up in both the CD4 and CD8 compartments, probably as a result of convergent recombination. After the booster, most clones that had expanded after primary vaccination were detected again (nearly 97% of CD4 and roughly 86% of CD8), suggesting broad maintenance of memory. Only a couple of donors were included in the study, so the extent to which the findings can be generalized is limited. Compared with the primary T-cell response, the secondary T-cell response was faster but weaker, reaching its peak on day 5 rather than on day 15. FACS-sorted repertoires could contain abundant contaminating clonotypes from the bulk population, so computational filtering was required.

Relative to germline, V is 0 bases shorter and J is 7 bases shorter, with 11 bases between their ends. CDR1 and CDR2 (SGDLS, YYNGEE) derive from the germline V gene. The CDR3 spans 15 residues, from the cysteine through the phenylalanine. The only DNA kept is the CDR3, 45 bases in frame from the first base. With respect to this clonotype: Its antigen is unknown. The input lacks base qualities; no much larger clone sits a single base away.

Sequencing relied on an Illumina NovaSeq 6000. TCR cDNA was made using 5'RACE template switching, a step that added a universal primer site and unique molecular identifiers. cDNA synthesis was primed from both the TCR alpha and TCR beta constant segments. Library amplification involved two PCR steps, and the second step added sample barcodes and sequencing adapters. Libraries were sequenced on Illumina HiSeq 2500 (2x100 bp) or NovaSeq (2x150 bp). In the paper's pipeline: MIGEC handled demultiplexing of reads and collapsing into UMI consensus sequences, while MiXCR performed V(D)J alignment. Clonotypes responding to the vaccine were identified with edgeR on replicate PBMC samples, with the criteria of FDR below 0.01 and a log2 fold change above 5 up to day 15. CD4 or CD8 identity was assigned to each bulk clonotype according to whether the clonotype was present at higher abundance in the sequenced CD4 repertoire or the sequenced CD8 repertoire. Using fastp trimming at Q25 and MiXCR clonotype assembly, TCRdb reanalyzed the public sequencing data and kept in-frame beta chains. Every CDR3 protein is listed once, alongside the most common genes and DNA of its rows. The V and J calls were not made by the authors but by TCRdb's processing. For this sample the table gives some 200,000 distinct CDR3 sequences, of which about 3% were detected only once. Together, the top ten hold about 3.3% of the sample.

This sequence was found in a man aged 18 to 29 who received the YFV17D yellow fever vaccine. The chain is made from TRBV9 and TRBJ1-6; the D segment cannot be called with confidence. Sequencing was performed on CD4+ T cells sorted from PBMCs, taken 10 days after the yellow fever booster vaccination. The CDR3 region has the sequence CASSVEGSYNSPLHF. The DNA is as follows: TGTGCCAGCAGCGTAGAAGGGAGTTACAATTCACCCCTCCACTTT.